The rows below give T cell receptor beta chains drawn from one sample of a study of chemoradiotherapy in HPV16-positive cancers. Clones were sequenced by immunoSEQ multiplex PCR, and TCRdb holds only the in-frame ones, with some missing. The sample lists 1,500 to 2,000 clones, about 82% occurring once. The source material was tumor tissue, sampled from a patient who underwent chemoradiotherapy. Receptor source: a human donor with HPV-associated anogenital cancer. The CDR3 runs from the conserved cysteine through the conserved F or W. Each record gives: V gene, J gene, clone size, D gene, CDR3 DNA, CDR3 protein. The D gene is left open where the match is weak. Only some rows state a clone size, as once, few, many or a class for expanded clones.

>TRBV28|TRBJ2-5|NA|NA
TGTGCCAGCAGGGACGCGTTAACTTCGGAGACCCAGTACTTC
CASRDALTSETQYF
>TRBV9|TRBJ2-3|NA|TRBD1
TGTGCCAGCAGCGTAGGGACAGGGCAGGGGACAGATACGCAGTATTTT
CASSVGTGQGTDTQYF
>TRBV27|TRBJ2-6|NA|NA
TGTGCCAGCAGTTGGGCAGGGTCAGGGGGGGCCAACGTCCTGACTTTC
CASSWAGSGGANVLTF
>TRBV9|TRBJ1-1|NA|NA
TGTGCCAGCAGCCCTAGACAGAACACTGAAGCTTTCTTT
CASSPRQNTEAFF
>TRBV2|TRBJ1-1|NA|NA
TGTGCCAGCAGTGACGACAGGATGAACACTGAAGCTTTCTTT
CASSDDRMNTEAFF
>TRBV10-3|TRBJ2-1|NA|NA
TGTGCCATCAGTGCCCCAGGGATAAATGAGCAGTTCTTC
CAISAPGINEQFF
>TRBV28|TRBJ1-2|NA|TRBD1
TGTGCCAGCAGTATAATACAGGGGGCTAAAAGGTCAAGTGGCTACACCTTC
CASSIIQGAKRSSGYTF
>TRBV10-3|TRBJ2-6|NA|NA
TGTGCCATCAGTGATCCCTTAACTTCTTCTAAGGCTGGGGCCAACGTCCTGACTTTC
CAISDPLTSSKAGANVLTF
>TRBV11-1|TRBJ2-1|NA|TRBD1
TGTGCCAGCAAACAGGGGGGCTCCTACAATGAGCAGTTCTTC
CASKQGGSYNEQFF
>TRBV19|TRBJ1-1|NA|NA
TGTGCCAGTAGCACCACGACAGCCATGAACACTGAAGCTTTCTTT
CASSTTTAMNTEAFF
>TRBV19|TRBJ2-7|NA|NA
TGTGCCAGTAGTATTGGGTGGAGCGAGCAGTACTTC
CASSIGWSEQYF
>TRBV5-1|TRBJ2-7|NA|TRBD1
TGCGCCAGCAGCACGCGGTGGACAGGGGGCGGGTACGAGCAGTACTTC
CASSTRWTGGGYEQYF
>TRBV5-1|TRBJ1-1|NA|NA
TGCGCCAGCAGCTTGGCCCTGGGCTTGAACACTGAAGCTTTCTTT
CASSLALGLNTEAFF
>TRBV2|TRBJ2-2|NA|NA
TGTGCCAGCAGTGAAGCGCGGGGCCCCGGGGAGCTGTTTTTT
CASSEARGPGELFF
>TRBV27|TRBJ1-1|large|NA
TGTGCCAGCAGTTTAGGACGGGGGAACACTGAAGCTTTCTTT
CASSLGRGNTEAFF